This T cell receptor (beta chain) was sequenced during a study of blood T cells in healthy people across ages. Study-wide findings and caveats: PBMC samples, being unsorted, prevented any conclusive comparison of naive and antigen-experienced cells.

As regards this clonotype: Its antigen is not known.

With a J-beta primer mix and a sample-barcoded 5' primer, a second PCR ran roughly 6 to 11 cycles. No fewer than 2.5 million CDR3-containing paired-end reads came from each sample. TCRdb recomputed calls from the 5' RACE reads with MiXCR, one row per CDR3 protein. The sample carries around 1,000,000 distinct CDR3 sequences, around 27% recorded once. Germline V gene data show CDR1 as MDHEN and CDR2 as SYDVKM. V was pared by 6 bases and J by 5 bases, with 20 bases between. There are 15 residues in the CDR3. These same data were also listed under a study on T cells of mothers and their children. Per that paper: The study sampled a few healthy Caucasian mothers and their six children. Mothers yielded over 8 million CDR3 reads, children some 3 million each.

The origin of this receptor is a girl aged 2-10 years in good health. V and J are TRBV28 and TRBJ2-7; D is uncertain. The sequenced material came from blood. Written as DNA, the CDR3 is TGTGCCAGCAGCTATCGGGCCCCGGCCGGCGACGAGCAGTACTTC. Protein: CASSYRAPAGDEQYF. Using reference TRBV28 and TRBJ2-7 for the parts outside the CDR3, the full variable domain is DVKVTQSSRYLVKRTGEKVFLECVQDMDHENMFWYRQDPGLGLRLIYFSYDVKMKEKGDIPEGYSVSREKKERFSLILESASTNQTSMYLCASSYRAPAGDEQYFGPGTRLTVT.